Included here is one T cell receptor (beta chain) sequence, with context. Its antigen is unidentified. Genomic DNA acted as the template from which TCR beta VDJ combination and CDR3 sequence profiling were carried out. TCRdb re-analysed the reads in MiXCR, keeping a single row per CDR3 protein. The sample yields approximately 170,000 distinct CDR3 sequences, around 47% seen once. V gave up 3 bases and J gave up 5 bases; unmatched junction bases: 9. The CDR3 totals 16 residues. Germline CDR1 and CDR2: KGHSH and LQKENI. Previously, flow cytometry had revealed CD8+CD57+ cell expansion in the patients chosen for sequencing. The patients, all of them, had severe acquired aplastic anemia. Blood was sampled before the patients had received any therapy. The entry originates in a study of CD8+CD57+ T cells in acquired aplastic anemia. Study-wide background: Mean yield of DNA from sorted CD4+ and CD8+ cells was about 3.2 ug.

Broader study findings: Researchers report that fewer than 30 CD8+ CDR3 sequences appeared in both patients and controls.

This rearrangement joins TRBV18 to TRBJ2-1; 8 bases align to TRBD2. This clonotype was sampled from a human donor with aplastic anemia. Sequencing was done on a sample of sorted CD4+, CD8+, or CD8+CD57+ T cells (not recorded which) from PBMCs. The CDR3 loop reads CASSPTWAGGDNEQFF. In nucleotides, the CDR3 is TGTGCCAGCTCACCGACTTGGGCGGGAGGTGACAATGAGCAGTTCTTC.